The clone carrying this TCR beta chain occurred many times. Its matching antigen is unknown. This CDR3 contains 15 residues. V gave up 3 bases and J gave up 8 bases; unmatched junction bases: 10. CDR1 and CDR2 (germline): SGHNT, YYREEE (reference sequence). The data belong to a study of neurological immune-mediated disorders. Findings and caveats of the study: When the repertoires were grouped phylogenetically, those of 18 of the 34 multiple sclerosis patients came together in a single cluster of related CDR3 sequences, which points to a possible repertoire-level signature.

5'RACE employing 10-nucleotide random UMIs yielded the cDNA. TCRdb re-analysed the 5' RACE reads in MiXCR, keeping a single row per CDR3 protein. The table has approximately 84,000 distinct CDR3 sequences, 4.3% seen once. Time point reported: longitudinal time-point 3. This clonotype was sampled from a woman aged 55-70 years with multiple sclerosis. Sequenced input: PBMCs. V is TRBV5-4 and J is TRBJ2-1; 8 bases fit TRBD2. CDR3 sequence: CASSSPSRGGYEQFF. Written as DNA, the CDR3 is TGTGCCAGCAGCTCCCCTAGCCGGGGGGGCTATGAGCAGTTCTTC.